Below, 31 T cell receptor beta chains from the same sample are listed, as sequenced in a study of T cells in localized non-small cell lung cancer. Sequenced by immunoSEQ multiplex PCR; TCRdb stores in-frame clones only, minus some. The sample carries about 24,000 clones, about nine tenths recorded once. The sample was peripheral blood, taken before any cancer treatment. These receptors all come from a man aged 35-75 years with stage I squamous cell lung carcinoma.

This sequence joins TRBV7-3 and TRBJ1-1, with unresolved D. CDR3 length: 14 residues. Looked up from germline, CDR1 is SGHTA and CDR2 is FQGTGA. Trimming removed 6 bases at V and 0 bases at J, with 11 bases between. CDR3 residues: CASRKTAVNTEAFF. The CDR3 coding sequence is TGTGCCAGCAGGAAGACGGCCGTGAACACTGAAGCTTTCTTT. The full variable domain, with the rest looked up from reference TRBV7-3 and TRBJ1-1, is GAGVSQTPSNKVTEKGKYVELRCDPISGHTALYWYRQSLGQGPEFLIYFQGTGAADDSGLPNDRFFAVRPEGSVSTLKIQRTERGDSAVYLCASRKTAVNTEAFFGQGTRLTVV.

This clone was counted a single time. At one end, the junction sequence differs from germline, possibly due to a read error. The V and J genes are TRBV6-1 and TRBJ1-2, with 8 positions matching TRBD1. The CDR3 totals 18 residues. Germline-derived CDR1 and CDR2 are MNHNS and SASEGT. Here the CDR3 reads CAGSGQGTGRALNYGYTF. CDR3 in DNA: TGTGCCGGCAGTGGTCAGGGGACAGGCAGAGCCCTTAACTATGGCTACACCTTC.

J is TRBJ1-4 and V is TRBV5-1; the D is unclear. This CDR3 contains 13 residues. Germline CDR1 SGHRS, CDR2 YFSETQ. Trimming removed 4 bases at V and 2 bases at J, with 6 bases between. The CDR3 spells CASSLGTNEKLFF. DNA for the CDR3: TGCGCCAGCAGCCTCGGGACTAATGAAAAACTGTTTTTT.

This rearrangement joins TRBV25-1 to TRBJ2-3; D is uncertain. The CDR3 length is 14 residues. Trimming shortened V by 4 bases and J by 5 bases, and 13 bases separated the two germline ends. Germline lookup yields CDR1 MGHDK and CDR2 SYGVNS. The CDR3 sequence is CASSGPGDLDTQYF. The CDR3 bases are TGTGCCAGCAGTGGGCCTGGGGATCTAGATACGCAGTATTTT.

The V and J genes are TRBV29-1 and TRBJ2-5; 7 bases align to TRBD2. The germline gives CDR1 SQVTM, CDR2 ANQGSEA. The ends lost 4 bases at V and 3 bases at J; junction bases unmatched: 8. This CDR3 comprises 14 residues. CDR3 in DNA: TGCAGCGTTGGAGGGCCCCGGGGGGAAGAGACCCAGTACTTC. The encoded protein is CSVGGPRGEETQYF. The complete variable domain, with remaining parts taken from reference TRBV29-1 and TRBJ2-5, reads SAVISQKPSRDICQRGTSLTIQCQVDSQVTMMFWYRQQPGQSLTLIATANQGSEATYESGFVIDKFPISRPNLTFSTLTVSNMSPEDSSIYLCSVGGPRGEETQYFGPGTRLLVL.

The rearrangement links TRBV5-1 to TRBJ1-2; 11 bases align to TRBD1. The CDR3 is 13 residues long. V trimming: 3 bases; J trimming: 8 bases; junction bases outside the gene matches: 3. Germline CDR1 SGHRS, CDR2 YFSETQ. The CDR3 bases are TGCGCCAGCAGCTCTGGACAGGGGGCAGGCTACACCTTC. The encoded protein is CASSSGQGAGYTF.

This sequence joins TRBV7-2 and TRBJ1-1, with D perhaps TRBD1 (6 bases). The ends were cut back, 5 bases at V and 2 bases at J, with 12 bases in the middle. The CDR3 is made up of 14 amino acids. CDR1 SGHTA and CDR2 FQGNSA come from the germline V gene. The CDR3 coding sequence is TGTGCCAGCAGCCCCGGAGGGACAAACACTGAAGCTTTCTTT. It translates to CASSPGGTNTEAFF.

The chain employs TRBV9 and TRBJ2-5; 7 nucleotides match TRBD2. The CDR3 covers 16 residues. The germline gives CDR1 SGDLS, CDR2 YYNGEE. The ends lost 0 bases at V and 0 bases at J; junction bases unmatched: 5. CDR3 sequence reads: CASSVAASGYQETQYF. The DNA of the CDR3 is TGTGCCAGCAGCGTAGCGGCTAGCGGATACCAAGAGACCCAGTACTTC.

This clone was counted once. The V call is TRBV7-9, the J call TRBJ2-7; D is perhaps TRBD1 or TRBD2 (5 bases each). In germline, CDR1 is SEHNR, CDR2 FQNEAQ (reference sequence). The CDR3 is 17 residues long. Between the trimmed V and J ends, which lost 8 bases and 0 bases, there was a span of 23 bases. This CDR3 reads CASLREHMGRISYEQYF. In nucleotides, the CDR3 is TGTGCCAGCCTCAGGGAGCACATGGGACGTATCTCCTACGAGCAGTACTTC.

This clone has just one count. The chain employs TRBV7-2 and TRBJ2-7, with D maybe TRBD2 (7 bases). The CDR3 contains 14 residues. Looked up from germline, CDR1 is SGHTA and CDR2 is FQGNSA. Deletions cut 1 base from V and 5 bases from J, with 12 bases between. The CDR3 sequence: CASSLVGGADEQYF. DNA for the CDR3: TGTGCCAGCAGCTTAGTTGGGGGGGCCGACGAGCAGTACTTC.

The chain combines TRBV4-1 with TRBJ1-2; no firm D call. The germline V gene has CDR1 MGHRA and CDR2 YSYEKL. This CDR3 has 14 residues. V lost 4 bases, J lost 2 bases, and 11 bases lay in between. Here the CDR3 reads CASSRPESNYGYTF. The CDR3 DNA sequence: TGCGCCAGCAGCCGCCCAGAATCGAACTATGGCTACACCTTC.

The chain combines TRBV18 with TRBJ1-5; TRBD1 is a possible D gene (6 bases). The CDR3 is 14 amino acids. The ends were cut back, 4 bases at V and 2 bases at J, with 9 bases in the middle. CDR1 and CDR2 (germline): KGHSH, LQKENI. CDR3 DNA: TGTGCCAGCTCACAACAGGGAGGCAATCAGCCCCAGCATTTT. It encodes CASSQQGGNQPQHF.

The table lists this clone with a few counts. The chain is built from TRBV18 and TRBJ1-5; D call uncertain. CDR3 length equals 17 residues. CDR1 and CDR2 (germline): KGHSH, LQKENI. V lost 5 bases and J 4 bases, leaving 21 bases between the germline ends. CDR3 sequence reads: CASSELMGNWANQPQHF. DNA of the CDR3: TGTGCCAGCTCAGAGCTAATGGGGAATTGGGCGAATCAGCCCCAGCATTTT.

This clone was counted a single time. The chain links TRBV10-3 to TRBJ1-1; D might be TRBD1 (6 bases). This CDR3 region has 14 residues. From germline, CDR1 is ENHRY and CDR2 SYGVKD. V was cut by 4 bases and J by 7 bases, with 16 bases left in between. The DNA of the CDR3 is TGTGCCATCAGTGCGGCACAGGGAGCGCATGAAGCTTTCTTT. Protein product: CAISAAQGAHEAFF.

V is TRBV20-1 and J is TRBJ1-2, with D possibly matching TRBD1 (5 bases). V was cut by 2 bases and J by 6 bases, with 7 bases left in between. Looked up from germline, CDR1 is DFQATT and CDR2 is SNEGSKA (reference sequence). The CDR3 is made up of 11 amino acids. In DNA form, the CDR3 reads TGCAGTGCTAGATTGGGGCATGGCTACACCTTC. Its translation: CSARLGHGYTF.

The chain couples TRBV27 to TRBJ2-1; 7 nucleotides line up with TRBD2. The CDR3 extends over 13 amino acids. The V and J ends lost 4 bases and 7 bases, in that order; junction bases with no gene match: 4. CDR1 is MNHEY, CDR2 SMNVEV, per germline (reference sequence). The CDR3 region is CASSWEGRNEQFF. CDR3 bases: TGTGCCAGCAGTTGGGAGGGGAGGAATGAGCAGTTCTTC.

The gene calls are TRBV4-1 and TRBJ2-3, with 7 bases fitting TRBD2. Trimming cost V 1 base and J 0 bases; bases outside gene matches: 4. The germline V gene has CDR1 MGHRA and CDR2 YSYEKL. The CDR3 is made up of 16 amino acids. Written as DNA, the CDR3 is TGCGCCAGCAGCCAAGTTGGTAGCGGGAGCACAGATACGCAGTATTTT. It encodes CASSQVGSGSTDTQYF.

The chain recombines TRBV5-1 with TRBJ2-7; 7 bases are a match to TRBD2. Germline assignment: CDR1 SGHRS and CDR2 YFSETQ. CDR3 size: 15 residues. Trimming took 0 bases from V and 3 from J; bases not matched to a gene: 6. CDR3 loop: CASSLVEGLNYEQYF. The CDR3 DNA reads TGCGCCAGCAGCTTGGTAGAGGGACTAAACTACGAGCAGTACTTC.

The chain joins TRBV30 to TRBJ2-2; D gene uncertain. The CDR3 contains 13 residues. Germline V CDR1 and CDR2: GTSNPN, SVGIG (reference sequence). V lost 2 bases and J 6 bases, leaving 10 bases between the germline ends. The CDR3 loop is CAWSKSPAGELFF. DNA of the CDR3: TGTGCCTGGAGTAAATCGCCGGCCGGGGAGCTGTTTTTT.

The chain uses TRBV18 and TRBJ1-2, with D possibly TRBD1 on 5 matching bases. With 0 bases removed from V and 4 bases from J, the gap between germline ends came to 12 bases. The CDR3 runs 15 residues. Germline CDR1 reads KGHSH; CDR2 reads LQKENI. This CDR3 reads CASSPPGGEPYGYTF. The CDR3 bases are TGTGCCAGCTCACCACCCGGGGGAGAACCCTATGGCTACACCTTC.

The chain couples TRBV2 to TRBJ2-3, with D tentatively TRBD2 (6 bases). The CDR3 is 14 amino acids. The V gene lost 5 bases and the J gene lost 1 base, with 10 bases spanning the gap. Germline CDR1 reads SNHLY; CDR2 reads FYNNEI. CDR3 amino acids: CASSSREGTDTQYF. The CDR3 DNA reads as TGTGCCAGCAGTAGTAGGGAGGGCACAGATACGCAGTATTTT.

The rearrangement links TRBV27 to TRBJ2-7; D is undetermined. Germline loops: CDR1 MNHEY, CDR2 SMNVEV (reference sequence). V dropped 1 base and J dropped 3 bases, with 13 bases sitting between them. The CDR3 consists of 15 residues. CDR3 DNA sequence: TGTGCCAGCAGTTTATTAGGGCAACCCAACTACGAGCAGTACTTC. Translating gives CASSLLGQPNYEQYF.

The chain couples TRBV5-4 to TRBJ1-6, with a possible D match to TRBD1 (6 bases). The ends were cut back, 4 bases at V and 7 bases at J, with 15 bases in the middle. Germline V gives CDR1 SGHNT, CDR2 YYREEE (reference sequence). The CDR3 extends over 15 amino acids. The CDR3 here is CASSVYRVKNSPLHF. The CDR3 nucleotides read TGTGCCAGCAGCGTATACAGGGTAAAAAATTCACCCCTCCACTTT.

The CDR3 here is CASGLSGTSTDTQYF. CDR3 in DNA: TGCGCCAGCGGTCTTAGCGGGACAAGCACAGATACGCAGTATTTT. The gene calls are TRBV5-1 and TRBJ2-3, with 8 bases matching TRBD2. V dropped 7 bases and J dropped 0; count of bases not matched to a gene: 7. Per germline, CDR1 SGHRS and CDR2 YFSETQ. This CDR3 spans 15 amino acids.

The CDR3 spells CASSFNRGHEQYF. DNA for the CDR3: TGTGCCAGCAGTTTTAACCGGGGCCACGAGCAGTACTTC. This chain uses TRBV27 with TRBJ2-7; D tentatively reads TRBD1 or TRBD2 (5 bases each). Per the germline V gene, CDR1 is MNHEY and CDR2 is SMNVEV (reference sequence). This CDR3 contains 13 residues. V was trimmed by 3 bases and J by 5 bases, leaving 11 bases between them.

The chain employs TRBV30 and TRBJ2-7, with D perhaps matching TRBD2 (6 bases). Trimming pared 4 bases from V and 2 bases from J, leaving 21 bases between. This CDR3 comprises 16 residues. Germline V gene lookup returns CDR1 GTSNPN and CDR2 SVGIG (reference sequence). CDR3 DNA: TGTGCCTGGACCCACGGCTGGCGGGACGGCCCCTACGAGCAGTACTTC. Its protein is CAWTHGWRDGPYEQYF.

The chain recombines TRBV18 with TRBJ2-2; D is perhaps TRBD2 (5 bases). Trimming pared 3 bases from V and 3 bases from J, leaving 14 bases between. Germline V CDR1 and CDR2: KGHSH, LQKENI. This CDR3 comprises 16 residues. CDR3 sequence (DNA): TGTGCCAGCTCACCTCTGAAAAGCGGAGACACCGGGGAGCTGTTTTTT. Encoded protein: CASSPLKSGDTGELFF.

In this sample, this clone turned up once. This chain uses TRBV5-5 with TRBJ2-7; the D is unclear. Between the trimmed V and J ends, which lost 0 bases and 6 bases, there was a span of 7 bases. Germline assignment: CDR1 SGHKS and CDR2 YYEKEE (reference sequence). CDR3 length: 12 amino acids. CDR3 DNA: TGTGCCAGCAGCTTGGTGGGTGTCGAGCAGTACTTC. This encodes CASSLVGVEQYF.

This clone was recorded only once. This sequence joins TRBV6-5 and TRBJ2-1; possibly TRBD2 for D (6 bases). V was trimmed by 5 bases and J by 4 bases, leaving 9 bases between them. Germline V gene sequence: CDR1 MNHEY, CDR2 SVGAGI. The CDR3 covers 13 residues. The CDR3 nucleotides read TGTGCCAGCAGTCCGGGAGTTTACAATGAGCAGTTCTTC. It translates to CASSPGVYNEQFF.

The chain carries TRBV13 and TRBJ1-4; D remains unclear. This CDR3 has 13 amino acids. V lost 5 bases and J 6 bases, leaving 10 bases between the germline ends. Germline lookup yields CDR1 PRHDT and CDR2 FYEKMQ (reference sequence). The CDR3, as DNA: TGTGCCAGCAGCGCGGGTCCGGATGAAAAACTGTTTTTT. It yields the protein CASSAGPDEKLFF.

J is TRBJ2-7 and V is TRBV7-2; 9 bases map to TRBD2. After removal of 5 bases from V and 2 bases from J, the junction contained 7 bases not matched to a gene. This CDR3 region has 15 residues. Per the germline V gene, CDR1 is SGHTA and CDR2 is FQGNSA. In nucleotides, the CDR3 is TGTGCCAGCAGCGTCGCGGGGGGGATCGCCTACGAGCAGTACTTC. It specifies CASSVAGGIAYEQYF.